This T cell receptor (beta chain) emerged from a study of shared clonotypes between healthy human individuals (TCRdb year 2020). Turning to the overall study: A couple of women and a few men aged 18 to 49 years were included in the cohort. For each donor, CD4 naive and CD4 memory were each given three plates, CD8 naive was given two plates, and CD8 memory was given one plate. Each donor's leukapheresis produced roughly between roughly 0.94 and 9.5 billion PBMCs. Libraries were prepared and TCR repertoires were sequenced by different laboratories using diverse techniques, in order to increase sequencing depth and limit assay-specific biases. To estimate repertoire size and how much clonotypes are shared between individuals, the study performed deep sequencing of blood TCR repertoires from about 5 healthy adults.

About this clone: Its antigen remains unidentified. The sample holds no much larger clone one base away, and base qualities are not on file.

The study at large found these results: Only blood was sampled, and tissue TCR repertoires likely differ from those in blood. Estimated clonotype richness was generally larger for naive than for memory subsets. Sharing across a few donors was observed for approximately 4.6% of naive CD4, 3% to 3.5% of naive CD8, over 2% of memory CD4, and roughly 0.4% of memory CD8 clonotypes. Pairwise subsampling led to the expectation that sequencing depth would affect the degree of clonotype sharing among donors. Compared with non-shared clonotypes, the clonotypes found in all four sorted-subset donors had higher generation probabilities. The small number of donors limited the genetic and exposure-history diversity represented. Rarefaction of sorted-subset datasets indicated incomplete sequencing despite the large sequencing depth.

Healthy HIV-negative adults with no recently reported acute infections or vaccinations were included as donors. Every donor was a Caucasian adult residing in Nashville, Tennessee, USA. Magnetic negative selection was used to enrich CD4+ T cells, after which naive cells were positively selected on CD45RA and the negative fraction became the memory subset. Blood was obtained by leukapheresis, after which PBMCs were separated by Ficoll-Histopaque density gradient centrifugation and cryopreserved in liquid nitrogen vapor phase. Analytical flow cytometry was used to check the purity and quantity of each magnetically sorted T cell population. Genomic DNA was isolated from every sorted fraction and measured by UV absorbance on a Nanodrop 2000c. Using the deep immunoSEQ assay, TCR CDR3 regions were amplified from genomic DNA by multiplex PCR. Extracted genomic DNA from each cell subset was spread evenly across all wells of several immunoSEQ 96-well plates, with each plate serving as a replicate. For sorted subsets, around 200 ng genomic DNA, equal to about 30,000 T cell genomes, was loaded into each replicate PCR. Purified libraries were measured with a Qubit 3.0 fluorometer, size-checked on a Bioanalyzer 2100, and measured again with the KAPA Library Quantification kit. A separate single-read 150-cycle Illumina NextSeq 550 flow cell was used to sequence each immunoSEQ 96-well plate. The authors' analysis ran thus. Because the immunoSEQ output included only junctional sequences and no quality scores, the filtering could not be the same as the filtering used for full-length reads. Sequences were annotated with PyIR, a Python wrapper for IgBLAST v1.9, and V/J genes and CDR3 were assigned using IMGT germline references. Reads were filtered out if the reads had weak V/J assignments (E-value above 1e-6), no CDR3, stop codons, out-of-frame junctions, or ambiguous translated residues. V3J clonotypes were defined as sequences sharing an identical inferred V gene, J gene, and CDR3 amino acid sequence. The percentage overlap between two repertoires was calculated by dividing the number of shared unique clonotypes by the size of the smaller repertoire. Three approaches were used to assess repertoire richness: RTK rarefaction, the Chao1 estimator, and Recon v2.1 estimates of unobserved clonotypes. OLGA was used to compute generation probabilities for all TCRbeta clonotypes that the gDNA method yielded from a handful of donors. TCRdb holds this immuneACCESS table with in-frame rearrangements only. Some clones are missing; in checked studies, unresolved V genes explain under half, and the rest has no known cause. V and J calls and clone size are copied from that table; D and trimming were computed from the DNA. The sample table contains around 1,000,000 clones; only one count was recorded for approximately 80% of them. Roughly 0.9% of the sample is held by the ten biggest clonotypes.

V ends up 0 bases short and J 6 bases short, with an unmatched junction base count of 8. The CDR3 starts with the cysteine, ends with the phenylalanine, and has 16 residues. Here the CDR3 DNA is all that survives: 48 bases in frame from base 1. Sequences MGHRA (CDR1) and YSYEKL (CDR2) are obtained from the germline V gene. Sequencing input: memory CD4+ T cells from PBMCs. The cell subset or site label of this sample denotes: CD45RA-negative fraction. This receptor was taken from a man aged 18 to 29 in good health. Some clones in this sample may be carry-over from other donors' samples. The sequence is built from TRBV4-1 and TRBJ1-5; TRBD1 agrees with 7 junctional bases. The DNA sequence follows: TGCGCCAGCAGCCAAGATTGGGCCAGGGGGGGTCAGCCCCAGCATTTT. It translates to CASSQDWARGGQPQHF.